Below are 18 T cell receptor beta chains sequenced from a single sample in a study of T cell responses to AZD1222 COVID-19 vaccine. The table came from immunoSEQ multiplex PCR; TCRdb's copy has only in-frame clones and leaves some out. Here the sample spans 110,000 or so clones, about 86% being singletons. This material consisted of peripheral blood, taken 28 days after the second AZD1222 dose. The receptors stem from an adult who received the AZD1222 COVID-19 vaccine.

The table lists this clone with a few counts. This chain links TRBV5-1 with TRBJ2-5, with D unresolved. The CDR3 length is 14 residues. CDR1 and CDR2 (germline): SGHRS, YFSETQ. Deletions cut 0 bases from V and 5 bases from J, with 11 bases between. DNA of the CDR3: TGCGCCAGCAGCTTGGAGGGCAGTTCGGAGACCCAGTACTTC. Its translation is CASSLEGSSETQYF. The variable domain in full, with the rest retrieved from reference TRBV5-1 and TRBJ2-5, is KAGVTQTPRYLIKTRGQQVTLSCSPISGHRSVSWYQQTPGQGLQFLFEYFSETQRNKGNFPGRFSGRQFSNSRSEMNVSTLELGDSALYLCASSLEGSSETQYFGPGTRLLVL.

The chain couples TRBV7-2 to TRBJ1-2; D not resolved. Deletions cut 1 base from V and 5 bases from J, with 5 bases between. Looked up from germline, CDR1 is SGHTA and CDR2 is FQGNSA. The CDR3 contains 12 residues. DNA for the CDR3: TGTGCCAGCAGCTTAGGAGGTTATGGCTACACCTTC. This encodes CASSLGGYGYTF.

The V gene is TRBV28, the J gene TRBJ1-2, with TRBD1 matching over 10 bases. This CDR3 region has 15 residues. Germline CDR1 MDHEN, CDR2 SYDVKM. V was clipped by 7 bases and J by 2 bases; unmatched bases: 7. The CDR3 region is CASNTGQGPNYGYTF. The CDR3, as DNA: TGTGCCAGCAATACGGGACAGGGGCCCAACTATGGCTACACCTTC.

CDR3 coding DNA: TGCGCCAGCAGCCAAGAATCAGGACGAAGATACGAGCAGTACTTC. Its translation is CASSQESGRRYEQYF. The chain has TRBV4-3 and TRBJ2-7; D not resolved. The CDR3 has 15 residues. Germline V gene data show CDR1 as LGHNA and CDR2 as YSLEER. Trimming cost V 0 bases and J 4 bases, with 13 bases left between them.

The chain's CDR3 is CASSSRTGWKETQYF. The CDR3 DNA sequence: TGTGCCAGTAGTAGCCGGACAGGGTGGAAAGAGACCCAGTACTTC. The chain is built from TRBV19 and TRBJ2-5; 8 nucleotides match TRBD1. This CDR3 is 15 amino acids long. With V trimmed by 4 bases and J by 3 bases, 7 bases remained unmatched. Germline-derived CDR1 and CDR2 are LNHDA and SQIVND (reference sequence). The full variable domain, in which reference TRBV19 and TRBJ2-5 provide the parts outside the CDR3, is DGGITQSPKYLFRKEGQNVTLSCEQNLNHDAMYWYRQDPGQGLRLIYYSQIVNDFQKGDIAEGYSVSREKKESFPLTVTSAQKNPTAFYLCASSSRTGWKETQYFGPGTRLLVL.

CDR3 coding DNA: TGTGCCAGCAGCTTAGAGCAGGGTGGCGAAAAACTGTTTTTT. Its translation: CASSLEQGGEKLFF. J is TRBJ1-4 and V is TRBV7-2, with a possible D match to TRBD1 (5 bases). Germline CDR1 is SGHTA and CDR2 is FQGNSA. V gave up 1 base and J gave up 8 bases, with 11 bases separating them. CDR3 length: 14 amino acids.

The chain is built from TRBV7-9 and TRBJ2-7, with 12 nucleotides matching TRBD2. The V gene's germline CDR1 is SEHNR and CDR2 FQNEAQ (reference sequence). The CDR3 sequence is 15 residues long. V shed 5 bases and J 2 bases; nucleotides not matched to a gene: 4. The CDR3 region is CASSLTSGRTYEQYF. In DNA form, the CDR3 reads TGTGCCAGCAGCCTCACTAGCGGGAGGACCTACGAGCAGTACTTC.

V and J are TRBV5-6 and TRBJ1-1; 10 nucleotides match TRBD1. The V segment lost 2 bases and the J segment 5 bases; nucleotides outside the gene matches: 3. Germline CDR1 reads SGHDT; CDR2 reads YYEEEE. This CDR3 is built from 14 residues. CDR3 bases: TGTGCCAGCAGCTTAGGACAGGGGGAGACTGAAGCTTTCTTT. It yields the protein CASSLGQGETEAFF.

The rearrangement uses TRBV5-5 and TRBJ1-1, with D possibly being TRBD1 (5 bases). CDR1 SGHKS and CDR2 YYEKEE come from the germline V gene (reference sequence). The CDR3 runs 14 residues. V was shortened by 1 base and J by 0 bases, with 7 bases between the two germline ends. CDR3 nucleotide sequence: TGTGCCAGCAGCTTGACAGGACTGAACACTGAAGCTTTCTTT. Protein product: CASSLTGLNTEAFF.

This clone was observed once. The CDR3 nucleotides read TGCGCCAGCAGGGGGACCGGGACGGATACGCAGTATTTT. It yields the protein CASRGTGTDTQYF. The V gene is TRBV5-1, the J gene TRBJ2-3, with D perhaps given as TRBD1 or TRBD2 (5 bases each). Germline V CDR1 and CDR2: SGHRS, YFSETQ. The CDR3 totals 13 residues. Trimming stripped 5 bases from V and 6 bases from J, with 13 bases between.

This chain joins TRBV29-1 and TRBJ1-6, with D maybe TRBD1 (5 bases). The CDR3 totals 14 residues. Trimming pared 7 bases from V and 8 bases from J, leaving 18 bases between. Germline CDR1 reads SQVTM; CDR2 reads ANQGSEA. CDR3 nucleotides: TGCAGCGCCCAGACAGCGTCCTTGGATTCACCCCTCCACTTT. Protein: CSAQTASLDSPLHF.

The chain carries TRBV4-1 and TRBJ1-2, with TRBD1 identical over 7 bases. From germline, CDR1 is MGHRA and CDR2 YSYEKL. This CDR3 region has 15 residues. With V trimmed by 4 bases and J by 4 bases, 9 bases remained unmatched. This CDR3 is CASSPRDRSLYGYTF. As DNA, the CDR3 is TGCGCCAGCAGCCCTCGGGACAGATCCCTCTATGGCTACACCTTC.

The gene calls are TRBV6-5 and TRBJ2-7; 11 positions match TRBD2. The ends lost 5 bases at V and 4 bases at J; junction bases unmatched: 7. Germline CDR1 and CDR2: MNHEY and SVGAGI. CDR3 length: 15 residues. DNA for the CDR3: TGTGCCAGCAGTCAAACTAGCGGGAGAGAGTACGAGCAGTACTTC. Translating it yields CASSQTSGREYEQYF.

The rearrangement joins TRBV18 to TRBJ2-5; maybe TRBD1 (5 bases). The CDR3 contains 14 residues. Trimming removed 3 bases from V and 5 bases from J, with 13 bases in between. CDR1 and CDR2 from the germline V gene are KGHSH and LQKENI. CDR3 region: CASSPGQVAETQYF. CDR3 bases: TGTGCCAGCTCACCGGGGCAGGTAGCCGAGACCCAGTACTTC.

This clone was picked up a small number of times. The chain uses TRBV4-3 and TRBJ1-2; D not certain. V lost 0 bases to trimming and J lost 5 bases, with 19 bases between them. Germline V lookup: CDR1 LGHNA, CDR2 YSLEER. This CDR3 contains 17 residues. As DNA, the CDR3 is TGCGCCAGCAGCCAAGATTTCGGGAGGCAGTCGCTATATGGCTACACCTTC. Protein sequence: CASSQDFGRQSLYGYTF.

The J gene is TRBJ2-3, the V gene TRBV9; 9 nucleotides line up with TRBD2. CDR1 and CDR2 from the germline V gene are SGDLS and YYNGEE. The V and J ends lost 1 base and 6 bases, in that order; junction bases with no gene match: 9. The CDR3 runs to 16 residues. As DNA, the CDR3 is TGTGCCAGCAGCGTACTCGAGCGGGGGGAATTGGATACGCAGTATTTT. Translated, it gives CASSVLERGELDTQYF.

This chain links TRBV7-8 with TRBJ1-2; D gene uncertain. This CDR3 is built from 12 residues. V dropped 4 bases and J dropped 8 bases, with 11 bases sitting between them. In germline, CDR1 is SGHVS, CDR2 FQNEAQ. The chain's CDR3 is CASSSSFGGYTF. The CDR3 bases are TGTGCCAGCAGCTCCTCCTTCGGCGGCTACACCTTC.

This clone appeared a few times. This chain uses TRBV5-1 with TRBJ2-7; D ambiguous. Germline CDR1 is SGHRS and CDR2 is YFSETQ. The V and J ends lost 2 bases and 0 bases respectively, with 12 bases between them. The CDR3 contains 15 residues. CDR3 region: CASSLTRSASYEQYF. CDR3 nucleotides: TGCGCCAGCAGCTTAACGCGCAGTGCCTCCTACGAGCAGTACTTC.